This record concerns one T cell receptor (beta chain) sequence. This sample was taken from a study of a mutant IDH1 vaccine in newly diagnosed glioma. Sequencing used immunoSEQ multiplex PCR; TCRdb keeps in-frame clones, though not all of them. This sample has about 63,000 clones, with around 83% found just once. As to time point: baseline, week 1 (first vaccination visit). Treatment in this sample: pre-vaccination baseline after standard-of-care therapy. Trimming at V came to 2 bases and at J to 4 bases, leaving 3 bases not matched to a gene. Per germline, CDR1 SGDLS and CDR2 YYNGEE. This CDR3 comprises 15 residues.

This TCR came from a woman younger than 35 with glioma. Some clones in this sample may be carry-over from other donors' samples. The chain joins TRBV9 to TRBJ1-3; 10 bases map to TRBD1. The specimen comprised peripheral blood mononuclear cells (PBMCs), sampled from a glioma patient treated with radiotherapy, temozolomide or both. CDR3 amino acids: CASSVGTGEGNTIYF. The CDR3 DNA reads as TGTGCCAGCAGCGTGGGGACAGGGGAGGGAAACACCATATATTTT.